Sequencing of this T cell receptor beta chain was carried out in a study of CD8+ T cells in alopecia areata. Study in general: Percent affected scalp area, the SALT score, rated treated patients' severity. Study-level findings and limits: Many expanded lesional clones persisted during tofacitinib (in both scalp and blood). Scalp clonality and expanded CD8+ clones among the top 100 showed significant decreases with tofacitinib.

Once RNA had been extracted, it was reverse transcribed into cDNA to act as the sequencing template. The protocol was immunoSEQ multiplex PCR, while the TCRdb copy is restricted to in-frame clones and leaves out a portion. The top ten clones hold less than 4% of a sample with approximately 200,000 clones, 50% to 60% of them seen once. The CDR3 contains 16 residues. J was trimmed by 1 base and V by 4 bases; bases with no gene match: 9. The V gene's germline CDR1 is SGHRS and CDR2 YFSETQ. Only a few counts were recorded for this clone. Its antigen is as yet unknown. Treatment denoted: oral pan-JAK inhibitor, 5-10 mg twice daily. Those with alopecia areata gave lesional scalp punch biopsies and peripheral blood.

This clonotype was sampled from a human donor with alopecia areata. The rearrangement uses TRBV5-1 and TRBJ2-5; 8 bases are shared with TRBD2. Here the sequenced sample was CD4+ T cells sorted from blood, taken at week 4, from a patient treated with tofacitinib. The CDR3 sequence: CASSPTAGRAQETQYF. The CDR3 coding sequence is TGCGCCAGCAGCCCGACCGCCGGGAGGGCCCAAGAGACCCAGTACTTC.